This TCR beta chain comes out of a study of OX40 agonist ivuxolimab in advanced cancers. General observations from the study: Dosing at 0.1 to 3.0 mg/kg was accompanied by clonal expansion of CD4+ and CD8+ blood T cells by week 6.

Cycle 7 day 1, cycle 4 day 1, and baseline were the timepoints at which blood was sampled. Germline V gene lookup returns CDR1 SGHVS and CDR2 FQNEAQ. The V gene lost 4 bases and the J gene lost 0 bases, with 13 bases spanning the gap. This CDR3 has 15 residues. On this clone itself: The antigen remains undetermined.

Sequencing was performed with immunoSEQ multiplex PCR; in TCRdb, only in-frame clones are kept and a portion is missing. The sample holds some 50,000 clones, roughly 77% seen once. The sample here was CD4+ or CD8+ T cells sorted from blood, taken in a trial of the OX40 agonist ivuxolimab. The clonotype was recovered from an adult with an advanced solid tumor such as melanoma, head and neck, liver or kidney cancer. V and J are TRBV7-8 and TRBJ2-7; D perhaps matches TRBD1 (6 bases). CDR3 DNA sequence: TGTGCCAGCAGCTGGACTCAGGGGCTCTCCTACGAGCAGTACTTC. As protein: CASSWTQGLSYEQYF.